These 10 T cell receptor beta chains share one sample of origin, sequenced in a study of cytomegalovirus exposure and HLA in healthy donors. PCR involved 60 Vbeta and 13 Jbeta primers. The protocol was immunoSEQ multiplex PCR, while the TCRdb copy is restricted to in-frame clones and leaves out a portion. This sample has about 97,000 clones, with 79% found just once. The sequenced sample consisted of PBMCs. The receptors come from a male donor in good health and CMV-seropositive.

The chain has TRBV6-1 and TRBJ2-1; D not certain. V was cut by 2 bases and J by 9 bases, with 5 bases left in between. The CDR3 extends over 11 amino acids. Germline CDR1 is MNHNS and CDR2 is SASEGT. Written as DNA, the CDR3 is TGTGCCAGCAGTGAAACTGGTGAGCAGTTCTTC. It translates to CASSETGEQFF.

The chain carries TRBV4-1 and TRBJ1-6, with 9 nucleotides matching TRBD1. The trim removed 1 base at V and 8 bases at J, leaving 9 bases unmatched. This CDR3 comprises 17 residues. Germline V gene sequence: CDR1 MGHRA, CDR2 YSYEKL. The CDR3 loop reads CASSQGLGQGLYSPLHF. The DNA for the CDR3 is TGCGCCAGCAGCCAAGGATTGGGACAGGGTCTCTATTCACCCCTCCACTTT.

Written as DNA, the CDR3 is TGCGCCAGCAGCCGCTCCTTGGACAAGGGGACTGGGGGTGGCTACACCTTC. Residues: CASSRSLDKGTGGGYTF. The chain recombines TRBV4-3 with TRBJ1-2; maybe TRBD1 (5 bases). The CDR3 length is 17 residues. Germline CDR1 is LGHNA and CDR2 is YSLEER. The V end was cut by 4 bases, the J end by 7 bases, with 25 bases between.

The V call is TRBV14, the J call TRBJ2-7; D remains ambiguous. Trimming cost V 1 base and J 0 bases, with 13 bases left between them. This CDR3 is 16 amino acids long. Germline V lookup: CDR1 SGHDN, CDR2 FVKESK. The CDR3 here is CASSQGVAKFSYEQYF. CDR3 nucleotide sequence: TGTGCCAGCAGCCAAGGAGTAGCCAAGTTCTCCTACGAGCAGTACTTC.

The chain is built from TRBV19 and TRBJ1-1; D is ambiguous. Trimming took off 0 bases at V and 8 bases at J, with 10 bases between the two ends. The CDR3 is 13 residues long. Germline V lookup: CDR1 LNHDA, CDR2 SQIVND (reference sequence). The DNA for the CDR3 is TGTGCCAGTAGTATAGATCTGCGCTGGGAAGCTTTCTTT. Its protein is CASSIDLRWEAFF.

As DNA, the CDR3 is TGTGCCAGCACCTCTCATAGGGGCTCTGGCTACACCTTC. Its translation: CASTSHRGSGYTF. The chain joins TRBV11-3 to TRBJ1-2; tentatively, D is TRBD1 (5 bases). The CDR3 extends over 13 amino acids. Trimming stripped 7 bases from V and 7 bases from J, with 16 bases between. Germline values: CDR1 SGHNT, CDR2 YENEEA. The complete variable domain, with remaining parts taken from reference TRBV11-3 and TRBJ1-2, reads EAGVVQSPRYKIIEKKQPVAFWCNPISGHNTLYWYLQNLGQGPELLIRYENEEAVDDSQLPKDRFSAERLKGVDSTLKIQPAELGDSAVYLCASTSHRGSGYTFGSGTRLTVV.

The chain uses TRBV5-1 and TRBJ1-1; possible D gene TRBD1, 5 bases. Trimming removed 3 bases from V and 4 bases from J, with 13 bases in between. Germline CDR1 and CDR2: SGHRS and YFSETQ. The CDR3 spans 14 residues. The CDR3 protein is CASSYGGGGTEAFF. CDR3 in DNA: TGCGCCAGCAGCTACGGAGGCGGGGGCACTGAAGCTTTCTTT.

The J gene is TRBJ1-4, the V gene TRBV4-1, with unresolved D. Germline CDR1 is MGHRA and CDR2 is YSYEKL. The V and J ends lost 2 bases and 5 bases respectively, with 12 bases between them. The CDR3 length is 15 residues. Written as DNA, the CDR3 is TGCGCCAGCAGCCAAATTGGCCTCCGAAATGAAAAACTGTTTTTT. This gives the protein CASSQIGLRNEKLFF.

This clone came up a few times. The chain employs TRBV14 and TRBJ2-2; D may be TRBD2 (6 bases). The V gene lost 5 bases and the J gene lost 4 bases, with 11 bases spanning the gap. This CDR3 region has 14 residues. Germline-derived CDR1 and CDR2 are SGHDN and FVKESK. CDR3 sequence reads: CASSSLGGTGELFF. The CDR3 DNA sequence: TGTGCCAGCAGCTCCCTGGGAGGCACCGGGGAGCTGTTTTTT.

This clone was found once. The chain has TRBV5-1 and TRBJ2-5, with 7 bases that match TRBD1. With 4 bases clipped from V and 5 bases from J, the junction kept 11 bases outside the gene matches. Germline V gene lookup returns CDR1 SGHRS and CDR2 YFSETQ. The CDR3 has 15 residues. The CDR3 sequence: CASSPSNDRAETQYF. The CDR3 nucleotides are TGCGCCAGCAGCCCCTCTAATGACAGGGCCGAGACCCAGTACTTC. Variable domain in full (rest from reference TRBV5-1 and TRBJ2-5): KAGVTQTPRYLIKTRGQQVTLSCSPISGHRSVSWYQQTPGQGLQFLFEYFSETQRNKGNFPGRFSGRQFSNSRSEMNVSTLELGDSALYLCASSPSNDRAETQYFGPGTRLLVL.